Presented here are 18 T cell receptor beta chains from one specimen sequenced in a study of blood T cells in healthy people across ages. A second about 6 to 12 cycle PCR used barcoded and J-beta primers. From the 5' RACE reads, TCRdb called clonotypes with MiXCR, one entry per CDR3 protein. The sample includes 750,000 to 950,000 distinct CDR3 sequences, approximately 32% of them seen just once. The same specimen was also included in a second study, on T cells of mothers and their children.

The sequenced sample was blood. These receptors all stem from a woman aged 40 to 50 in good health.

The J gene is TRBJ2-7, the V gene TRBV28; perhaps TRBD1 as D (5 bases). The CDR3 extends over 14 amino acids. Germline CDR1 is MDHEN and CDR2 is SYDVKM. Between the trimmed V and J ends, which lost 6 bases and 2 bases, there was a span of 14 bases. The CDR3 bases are TGTGCCAGCAGCCTACAGGTTGGGGCCTACGAGCAGTACTTC. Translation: CASSLQVGAYEQYF.

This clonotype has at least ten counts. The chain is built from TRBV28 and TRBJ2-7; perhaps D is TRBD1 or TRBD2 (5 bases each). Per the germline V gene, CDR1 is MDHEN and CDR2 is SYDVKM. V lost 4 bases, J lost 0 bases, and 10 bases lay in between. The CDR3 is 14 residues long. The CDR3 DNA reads TGTGCCAGCAGTTCGGGGACCACCTCCTACGAGCAGTACTTC. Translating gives CASSSGTTSYEQYF.

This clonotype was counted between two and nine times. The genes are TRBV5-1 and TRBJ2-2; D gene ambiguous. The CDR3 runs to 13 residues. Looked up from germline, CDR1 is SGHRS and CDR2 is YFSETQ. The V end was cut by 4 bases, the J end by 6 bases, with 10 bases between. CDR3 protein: CASSPGPAGELFF. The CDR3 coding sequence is TGCGCCAGCAGCCCGGGCCCAGCCGGGGAGCTGTTTTTT.

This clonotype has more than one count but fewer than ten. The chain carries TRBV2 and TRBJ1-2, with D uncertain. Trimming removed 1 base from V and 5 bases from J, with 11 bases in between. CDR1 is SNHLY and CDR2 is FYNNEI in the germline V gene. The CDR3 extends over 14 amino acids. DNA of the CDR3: TGTGCCAGCAGTGAAGTACGACTTAATTATGGCTACACCTTC. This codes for CASSEVRLNYGYTF.

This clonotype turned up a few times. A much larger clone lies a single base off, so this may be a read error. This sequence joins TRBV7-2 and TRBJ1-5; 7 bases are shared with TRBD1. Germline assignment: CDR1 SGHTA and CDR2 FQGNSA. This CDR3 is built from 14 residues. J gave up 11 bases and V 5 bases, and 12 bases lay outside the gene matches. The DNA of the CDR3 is TGTGCCAGCAGCCCCGGCGGGGCGGGACAGTCCCAGCATTTT. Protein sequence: CASSPGGAGQSQHF.

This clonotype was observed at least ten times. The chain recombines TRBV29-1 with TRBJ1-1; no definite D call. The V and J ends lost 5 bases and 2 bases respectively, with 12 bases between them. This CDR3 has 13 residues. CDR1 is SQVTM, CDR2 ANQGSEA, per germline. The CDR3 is CSVYREINTEAFF. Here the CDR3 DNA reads TGCAGCGTTTACCGGGAGATTAACACTGAAGCTTTCTTT.

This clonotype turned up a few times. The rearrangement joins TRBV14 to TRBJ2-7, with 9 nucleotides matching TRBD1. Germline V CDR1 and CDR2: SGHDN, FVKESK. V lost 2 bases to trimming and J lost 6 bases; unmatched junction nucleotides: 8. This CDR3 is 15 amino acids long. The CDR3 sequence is CASSQWTGVLREQYF. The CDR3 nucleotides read TGTGCCAGCAGCCAATGGACAGGGGTTCTCCGCGAGCAGTACTTC.

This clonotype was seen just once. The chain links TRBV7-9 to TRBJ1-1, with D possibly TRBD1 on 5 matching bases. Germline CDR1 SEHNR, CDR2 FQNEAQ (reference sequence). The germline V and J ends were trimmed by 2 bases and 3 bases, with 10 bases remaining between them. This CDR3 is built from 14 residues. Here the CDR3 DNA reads TGTGCCAGCAGCTTAATCGACAGTTACACTGAAGCTTTCTTT. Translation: CASSLIDSYTEAFF.

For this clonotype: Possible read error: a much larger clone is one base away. In DNA, the CDR3 is TGTGCCAGCAGGTCCAGGGCGGAAGGCACTGAAGCTTTCTTT. It is translated as CASRSRAEGTEAFF. This chain connects TRBV27 to TRBJ1-1; a weak D match, TRBD1 (5 bases). Trimming shortened V by 6 bases and J by 4 bases, and 15 bases separated the two germline ends. The CDR3 runs to 14 residues. Germline V gene lookup returns CDR1 MNHEY and CDR2 SMNVEV (reference sequence).

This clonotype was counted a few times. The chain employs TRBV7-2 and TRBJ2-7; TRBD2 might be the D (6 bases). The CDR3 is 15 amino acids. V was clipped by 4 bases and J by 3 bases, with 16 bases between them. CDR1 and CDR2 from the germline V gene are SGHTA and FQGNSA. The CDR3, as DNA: TGTGCCAGCAGCTCTGGGCTGGGGGGAATCTACGAGCAGTACTTC. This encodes CASSSGLGGIYEQYF.

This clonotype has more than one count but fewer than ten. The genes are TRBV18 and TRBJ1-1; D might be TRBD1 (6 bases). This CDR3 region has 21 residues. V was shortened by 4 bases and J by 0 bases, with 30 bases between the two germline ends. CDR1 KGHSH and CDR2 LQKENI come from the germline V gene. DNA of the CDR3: TGTGCCAGCTCACAATCCCAATCCCCCCGCTCCGGGACAAACATGAACACTGAAGCTTTCTTT. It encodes CASSQSQSPRSGTNMNTEAFF.

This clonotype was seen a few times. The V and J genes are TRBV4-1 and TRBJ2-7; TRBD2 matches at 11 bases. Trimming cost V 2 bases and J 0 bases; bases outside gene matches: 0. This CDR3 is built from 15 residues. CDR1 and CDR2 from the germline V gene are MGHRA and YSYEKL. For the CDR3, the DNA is TGCGCCAGCAGCCAAACTAGCGGGGGCTCCTACGAGCAGTACTTC. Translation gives CASSQTSGGSYEQYF.

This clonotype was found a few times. As DNA, the CDR3 is TGCAGTGCTAGAGAGGACAGGGGGCCGTCTGGCTACACCTTC. Protein sequence: CSAREDRGPSGYTF. The V gene is TRBV20-1, the J gene TRBJ1-2; 11 positions match TRBD1. With V trimmed by 0 bases and J by 7 bases, 4 bases remained unmatched. The V gene's germline CDR1 is DFQATT and CDR2 SNEGSKA (reference sequence). The CDR3 totals 14 residues.

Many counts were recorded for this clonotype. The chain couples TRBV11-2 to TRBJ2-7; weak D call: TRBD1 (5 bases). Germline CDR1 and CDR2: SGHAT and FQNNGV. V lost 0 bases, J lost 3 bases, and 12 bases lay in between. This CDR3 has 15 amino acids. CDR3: CASSLDRVGHYEQYF. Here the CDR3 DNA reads TGTGCCAGCAGCTTAGATCGTGTGGGGCACTACGAGCAGTACTTC. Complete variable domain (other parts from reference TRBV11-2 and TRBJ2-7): EAGVAQSPRYKIIEKRQSVAFWCNPISGHATLYWYQQILGQGPKLLIQFQNNGVVDDSQLPKDRFSAERLKGVDSTLKIQPAKLEDSAVYLCASSLDRVGHYEQYFGPGTRLTVT.

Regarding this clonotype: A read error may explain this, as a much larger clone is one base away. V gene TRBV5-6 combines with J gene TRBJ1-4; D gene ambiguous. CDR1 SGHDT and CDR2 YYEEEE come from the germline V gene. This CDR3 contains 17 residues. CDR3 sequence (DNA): TGTGTCAGCAGCTCCAGTTCTCTGCGTGCAACTAATGAAAAACTGTTTTTT. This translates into CVSSSSSLRATNEKLFF.

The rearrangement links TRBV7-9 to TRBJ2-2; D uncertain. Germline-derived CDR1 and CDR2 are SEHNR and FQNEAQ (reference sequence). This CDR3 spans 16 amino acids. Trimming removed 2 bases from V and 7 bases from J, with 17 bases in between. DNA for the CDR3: TGTGCCAGCAGCTTAATAAGGGAATTTTATTTCGGGGAGCTGTTTTTT. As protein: CASSLIREFYFGELFF.

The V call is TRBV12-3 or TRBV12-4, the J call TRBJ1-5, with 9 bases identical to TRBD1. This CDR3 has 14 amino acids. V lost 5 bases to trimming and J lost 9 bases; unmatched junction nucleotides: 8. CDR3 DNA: TGTGCCAGCAGTCCACATTTACAGGGGGCGCCCCAGCATTTT. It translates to CASSPHLQGAPQHF.

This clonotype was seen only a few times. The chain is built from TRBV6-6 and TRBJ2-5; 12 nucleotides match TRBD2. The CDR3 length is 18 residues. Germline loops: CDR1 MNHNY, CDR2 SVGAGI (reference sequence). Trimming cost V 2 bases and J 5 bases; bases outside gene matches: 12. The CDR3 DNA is TGTGCCAGCAGTTACCCACTCGGACTAGCGGGGAGCGGGGAGACCCAGTACTTC. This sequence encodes CASSYPLGLAGSGETQYF.